This TCR beta chain was observed in a study of T cells and Merkel cell carcinoma outcomes. The CDR3 consists of 12 residues. V shed 4 bases and J 5 bases; nucleotides not matched to a gene: 1. Per the germline V gene, CDR1 is LGHNA and CDR2 is YNFKEQ. Only in-frame clones appear in the TCRdb table, and some are missing; sequencing was by immunoSEQ multiplex PCR. Found here are just over 15,000 clones, 87% of them singletons; the top ten hold 7.9%. The sequenced material came from tumor tissue from Merkel cell carcinoma. The TCR comes from a human donor with Merkel cell carcinoma. V gene TRBV4-2 combines with J gene TRBJ1-2; TRBD1 agrees at 7 bases. CDR3 sequence (DNA): TGTGCCAGCAGCCCACAGGGGTATGGCTACACCTTC. As protein: CASSPQGYGYTF.